The source of this TCR beta chain is a study of blood T cell repertoires in COVID-19. In the study's own analysis: Nucleated cell counts were estimated from reference gene primer amplification. Produced via immunoSEQ multiplex PCR; TCRdb's table is partial and in-frame only. That table supplies the V and J calls and clone size; D and trimming were determined from the DNA. This sample yields tens of thousands of clones, of which 90% are seen a single time; about 6.7% belongs to the top ten. Germline V gives CDR1 LNHNV, CDR2 YYDKDF (reference sequence). The CDR3 spans 14 residues. V was pared by 1 base and J by 2 bases, with 2 bases of the junction left unmatched.

The source of this sequence is a man aged 18 to 30 with COVID-19, enrolled during active disease. Sequenced material: peripheral blood. The rearrangement uses TRBV15 and TRBJ2-7; 7 bases agree with TRBD1. The CDR3 here is CATSRGGTAYEQYF. In DNA form, the CDR3 reads TGTGCCACCAGCAGAGGTGGGACAGCCTACGAGCAGTACTTC.